This T cell receptor beta chain was recovered during a study of blood T cell repertoires in COVID-19. As for the study in general: Both acute and convalescent COVID-19 samples were obtained from the United States, Italy and Spain. The analysed material was cDNA or gDNA that came from T cells, B-cell-depleted T cells, or PBMCs.

Source study methods: Reference gene primer amplification yielded estimated nucleated cell counts. The repertoire was sequenced with immunoSEQ multiplex PCR; TCRdb's copy has only in-frame clones and lacks some. The V and J calls and clone size are taken from that table; D and trimming were inferred from the DNA. The sample holds 240,000 or so clones, around 90% seen once. Only one count was recorded for this clone. The ends lost 1 base at V and 0 bases at J; junction bases unmatched: 8. This CDR3 is 18 amino acids long. The germline V gene has CDR1 MGHRA and CDR2 YSYEKL. The sample was peripheral blood. This chain uses TRBV4-1 with TRBJ2-1, with 8 bases lining up with TRBD2. The source of this sequence is a woman in her forties who had recovered from COVID-19. This chain's CDR3 is CASSQGGSGDTSYNEQFF. CDR3 nucleotides: TGCGCCAGCAGCCAAGGTGGTAGCGGGGACACCTCCTACAATGAGCAGTTCTTC.